This TCR beta chain was captured in a study of PD-1 blockade in classical Hodgkin lymphoma. Whole-study results and caveats: What caused the repertoire differences, perhaps disease activity or prior therapy, remains undefined. A reduction in baseline TCR diversity was reportedly seen in newly diagnosed patients relative to healthy donors. Any patient who commenced nivolumab under 1 year after ASCT was excluded.

Regarding this clone: Its antigen is not known.

In every patient, relapse followed autologous stem cell transplantation, while exposure to brentuximab vedotin differed. Method: immunoSEQ multiplex PCR; TCRdb's copy keeps in-frame clones and lacks some. There are roughly 90,000 clones in the sample; roughly four fifths occur only once, and 15% to 20% lies in the top ten. Trimming took 5 bases from V and 5 from J, leaving 22 bases between them. The CDR3 is made up of 16 amino acids. Germline loops: CDR1 MNHEY, CDR2 SMNVEV (reference sequence). This chain joins TRBV27 and TRBJ2-7; possibly TRBD1 or TRBD2 for D (5 bases each). Sequencing used peripheral blood mononuclear cells (PBMCs), obtained before the second cycle of nivolumab. The receptor was derived from a human donor with classical Hodgkin lymphoma. The CDR3 DNA reads as TGTGCCAGCAGTCTGAGGCCCCCGGGGCTAAGGCACGAGCAGTACTTC. Its protein product is CASSLRPPGLRHEQYF.